This T cell receptor beta chain was profiled in a study of blood T cells in healthy people across ages (dated by TCRdb to the mid-2010s). Looking at the study overall: Template switching captured roughly one uniquely barcoded TCR beta cDNA molecule per two T cells in model experiments. Using deep sequencing normalized with unique cDNA molecular identifiers, the study measured how TCR beta repertoire diversity changes with age. The donors were split into four age groups: young (average approximately 16 years), middle-aged (39), aged (over 55) and long-lived (roughly 86). To avoid experimental bias, donors of different ages were distributed randomly across sequencing lanes. Two additional independent replicas of 1 million unique cDNA reads from the same blood draw were analyzed for two donors (one aged 18 to 30 and one aged 80 or older).

This clonotype was seen at least ten times. The clone's antigen remains unknown. Qualities for individual bases were not recorded, and no much larger clone is one base off. Results the study describes overall, beyond this receptor: As age increased, observed TCR beta diversity per million T cells dropped in a roughly linear way, and a significant reduction was already evident by age 40. Since profiling was done on bulk unsorted PBMCs, naive and antigen-experienced compartments could not be conclusively compared. Compared with the aged group, the long-lived group had more naive CD4+ T cells, fewer expanded clones and increased TCR diversity, suggesting age selection. Estimates of total diversity based on one million sequenced T cells were regarded as lower bounds and as underestimates. Because the CMV infection status of the donors was unknown, age-related changes in expanded clonotypes may potentially have been confounded. There was a strong correlation between observed TCR beta diversity and the percentage of naive T cells measured by flow cytometry.

Receptor amplification or capture employed 5' RACE. TCRdb shows the sequencer as Illumina HiSeq 2500. A second PCR of roughly 6 to 11 cycles was run with a J-beta primer mix and a sample-barcoded 5' primer. A template-switch 5' adaptor carrying 12 random nucleotides introduced a unique molecular identifier onto each TCR beta cDNA molecule. At least 3 million CDR3-containing paired-end reads were obtained from each sample. First-strand cDNA synthesis was performed from all RNA using the Mint cDNA synthesis kit, with priming by a TRBC-specific oligonucleotide. Following uracil-DNA glycosylase treatment, all cDNA underwent a first 18-cycle PCR with the universal primers M1SS and BC2_uni_R. The published analysis was carried out like this. For normalization, 1 million high-quality reads were randomly selected from each sample, with every read carrying a distinct molecular identifier. Reads with shared molecular identifiers were discarded instead of being binned into consensus sequences. CDR3 identification, clonotype clustering and error correction used MiTCR with a Q25 quality threshold and the strictest error-elimination algorithm. A nonparametric unseen species model with Euler transformation was used to estimate a lower bound on total TCR beta diversity. The public reads were quality trimmed at Q25 with fastp and then assembled into clones with MiXCR by TCRdb, keeping productive beta chains. Under each unique CDR3 protein, matching rows form one entry showing the most common genes and DNA. In this record, the V and J calls reflect TCRdb's handling and not the investigators' own analysis. The sample has around 1,500,000 distinct CDR3 sequences on record, about 28% of them singletons. Roughly 8% of the sample is taken by the ten largest.

Including the terminal cysteine and phenylalanine, the CDR3 comprises 12 residues. CDR3 DNA is the only sequence kept; it has 36 bases, read in frame from the first base. V was cut back by 6 bases and J by 4 bases, leaving a gap of 12 bases between them. The germline V gene (reference sequence) provides CDR1 DFQATT and CDR2 SNEGSKA. Donors were under 40 systemically healthy Caucasian individuals from Russia aged about 6 to 100 years. Each donor gave 8 to 10 milliliters of peripheral blood, drawn into EDTA-treated Vacutainer tubes. Ficoll-Paque density-gradient centrifugation was used to isolate PBMCs, with at least 7 million obtained per sample. Trizol reagent was used to extract total RNA from the PBMCs, yielding at least 6 micrograms per sample. For every donor, flow cytometry on a PBMC aliquot measured the percentage of naive CD45RAhigh/CD27high T cells.

Rearrangement joined TRBV20-1 to TRBJ1-2; TRBD1 is perhaps the D gene, given 6 matching bases. The sample taken for sequencing was blood. This receptor was identified in a woman in her twenties or thirties in good health. The CDR3 is CSANRDTYGYTF. The DNA sequence is as follows: TGCAGTGCAAATAGGGACACCTATGGCTACACCTTC.